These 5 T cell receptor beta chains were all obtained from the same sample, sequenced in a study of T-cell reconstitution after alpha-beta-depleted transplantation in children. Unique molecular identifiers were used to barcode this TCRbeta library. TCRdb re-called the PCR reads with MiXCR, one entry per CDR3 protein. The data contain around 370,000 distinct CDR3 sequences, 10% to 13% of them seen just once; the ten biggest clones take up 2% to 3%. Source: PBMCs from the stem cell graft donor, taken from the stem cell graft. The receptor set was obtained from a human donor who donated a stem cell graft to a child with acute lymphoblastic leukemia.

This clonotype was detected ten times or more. Here the CDR3 reads CASSLRTSWGGSPYNEQFF. CDR3 coding DNA: TGTGCCAGCAGTTTACGGACCAGTTGGGGCGGGAGCCCGTACAATGAGCAGTTCTTC. V gene TRBV12-3 or TRBV12-4 combines with J gene TRBJ2-1; TRBD2 matches at 7 bases. This CDR3 is built from 19 residues. After removal of 2 bases from V and 4 bases from J, the junction contained 17 bases not matched to a gene.

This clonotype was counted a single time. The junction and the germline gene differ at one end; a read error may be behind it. Written as DNA, the CDR3 is TGCGCCACCAGCCAAGATGGTGGAGTAGGTGGCTACACCTTC. Translated: CATSQDGGVGGYTF. The rearrangement uses TRBV4-3 and TRBJ1-2; D unresolved. In germline, CDR1 is LGHNA, CDR2 YSLEER. The CDR3 length is 14 residues.

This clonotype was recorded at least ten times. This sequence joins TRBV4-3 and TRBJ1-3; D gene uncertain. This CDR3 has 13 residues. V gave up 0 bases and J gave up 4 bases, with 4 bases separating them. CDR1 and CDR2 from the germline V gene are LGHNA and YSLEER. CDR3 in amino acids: CASSQESGNTIYF. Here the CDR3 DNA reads TGCGCCAGCAGCCAAGAATCCGGAAACACCATATATTTT.

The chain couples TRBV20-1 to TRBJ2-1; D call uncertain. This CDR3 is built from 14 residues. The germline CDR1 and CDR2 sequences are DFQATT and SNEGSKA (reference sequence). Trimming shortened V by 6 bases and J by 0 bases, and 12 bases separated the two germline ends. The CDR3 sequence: CSAEAALSYNEQFF. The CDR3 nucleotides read TGCAGTGCCGAGGCAGCGCTCTCCTACAATGAGCAGTTCTTC.

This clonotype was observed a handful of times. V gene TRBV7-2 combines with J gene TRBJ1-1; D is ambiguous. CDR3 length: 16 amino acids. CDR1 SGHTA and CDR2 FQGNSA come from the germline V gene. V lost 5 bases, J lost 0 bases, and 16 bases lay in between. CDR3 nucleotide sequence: TGTGCCAGCAGCCCGCATCAAGGAGCCCTGAACACTGAAGCTTTCTTT. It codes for CASSPHQGALNTEAFF.